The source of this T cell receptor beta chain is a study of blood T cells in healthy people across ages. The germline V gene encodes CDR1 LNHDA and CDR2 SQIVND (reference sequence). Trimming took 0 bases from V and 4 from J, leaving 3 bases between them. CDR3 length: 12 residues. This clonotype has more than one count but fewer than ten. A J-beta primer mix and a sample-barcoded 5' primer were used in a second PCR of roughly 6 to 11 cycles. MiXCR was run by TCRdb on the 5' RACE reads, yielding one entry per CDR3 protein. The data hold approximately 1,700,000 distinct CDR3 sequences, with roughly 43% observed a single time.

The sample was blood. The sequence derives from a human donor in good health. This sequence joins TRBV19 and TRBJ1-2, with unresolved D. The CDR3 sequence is CASSIDLYGYTF. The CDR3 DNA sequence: TGTGCCAGTAGTATAGACCTCTATGGCTACACCTTC.